This T cell receptor (beta chain) is drawn from a study of glioma-infiltrating T cells after dendritic cell vaccination. Comment on this clone: The antigen remains unidentified.

Whole-study findings and limits: Survival was not directly related to TCR clonality in these patients.

The CDR3 sequence is 11 residues long. The V end lost 5 bases, the J end lost 7 bases, and 12 bases lay between the germline ends. Germline lookup yields CDR1 SQVTM and CDR2 ANQGSEA. The primer mix had 60 V beta and 13 J beta primers. Measured with immunoSEQ multiplex PCR; TCRdb has only the in-frame clones, and not every one. The data contain about 76,000 clones, 87% of them singletons. The time point: after dendritic cell vaccination, including at tumor progression/relapse. Patients had residual fresh-frozen tumor tissue and more than two years of survival data. Blood PBMC samples: pre-vaccination, two weeks post third vaccination, and at tumor progression.

The source was blood, collected after dendritic cell vaccination. The chain combines TRBV29-1 with TRBJ2-7; possible D gene TRBD1, 6 bases. The TCR sequence derives from a human donor with glioblastoma. Here the CDR3 DNA reads TGCAGCGTTTTGGGGGCAGGGGAGCAGTACTTC. Its translation: CSVLGAGEQYF.